The clone carrying this T cell receptor beta chain appeared many times. Its target is not known. The junction and the germline gene differ at one end; a read error may be behind it. CDR1 is SGHRS and CDR2 is YFSETQ in the germline V gene. The CDR3 runs to 16 residues. This specimen comes from a study of blood T cells in healthy people across ages. Study results and limitations: Those diversity estimates obtained from one million T cells were thought to be underestimates.

The second PCR ran roughly 7 to 12 cycles with a sample-barcoded 5' primer and J-beta primers. Each TCR beta cDNA got a 12-nucleotide random molecular identifier. Every sample gave at least 3 million paired-end reads containing CDR3. TCRdb processed the 5' RACE reads anew with MiXCR; each CDR3 protein has one entry. The data contain fewer than 800,000 distinct CDR3 sequences, roughly 32% of them singletons. Donors were systemically healthy Caucasian individuals from Russia aged roughly 6 to 100 years. This sequence joins TRBV5-1 and TRBJ2-5; 11 positions match TRBD2. The sequenced sample was blood. This TCR was sampled from a woman aged 80 or over in good health. The CDR3 sequence: CANSPGLAGRQETQYF. The CDR3 nucleotides are TGCGCCAACAGCCCCGGACTAGCGGGTAGGCAAGAGACCCAGTACTTC.